This entry concerns a single T cell receptor (beta chain). Its antigen is not known. With a much larger clone just one base away, this may be a read error. Other DNA sequences within the sample encode an identical CDR3. Naive, central memory, regulatory and stem cell-like memory cells within the CD4+ compartment were sorted using CD45RO/CCR7/CD25/CD127/CD95/CD27. Expressed TCRB transcripts were sequenced after all isolated RNA was converted to cDNA. The assay was immunoSEQ multiplex PCR, and TCRdb's table has in-frame clones only and misses some. The sample has around 650,000 clones, around 11% seen once. These data come from a study of beta chain features in type 1 diabetes. Study in general: Analysis included roughly 100 million sorted cells drawn from all samples.

General study results and limits: The study found moderately but significantly shorter TCRB CDR3s in all four CD4+ subsets of Type 1 diabetes patients.

The origin of this receptor is a man younger than 45 with type 1 diabetes. Sequenced input: naive CD4+ T cells from blood.

The CDR3 nucleotides read TGTGCCAGCAGCTTAGGAGCTGGAAACACCATATATTTT. Protein sequence: CASSLGAGNTIYF. The rearrangement links TRBV7-9 to TRBJ1-3; no definite D call. The length of the CDR3 is 13 residues. The germline V gene has CDR1 SEHNR and CDR2 FQNEAQ (reference sequence). V was pared by 1 base and J by 2 bases, with 3 bases between.